This T cell receptor (beta chain) was sequenced for a study of T cells in Graves' hyperthyroidism and ophthalmopathy. Amplification yielded TCR beta CDR3 regions, with RNA transcripts as the source. The HTBI primer set drove a first-round RT-PCR of the TCR CDR3. TCRdb itself ran the multiplex PCR reads through MiXCR, one entry per CDR3 protein. The table records approximately 870,000 distinct CDR3 sequences, about 38% of them present only once. Study findings and constraints: Most clonotypes expanded in thyroid above 0.001 were likewise present in blood.

Germline V CDR1 and CDR2: DFQATT, SNEGSKA (reference sequence). The CDR3 runs 14 residues. The V end was cut by 0 bases, the J end by 4 bases, with 12 bases between. The table lists this clonotype with a few counts. Its specificity is not known. With a duration under 2 months, the hyperthyroidism was newly diagnosed in patients aged 18 to 65. Patients showing uncontrolled infection, other autoimmune disease, pregnancy or lactation were ineligible. Diagnosing involved the use of clinical symptoms, serum thyroxine and TRAb, thyroid ultrasound and orbital computed tomography. The clonotype originates from a young man with Graves' hyperthyroidism. The sample taken for sequencing was blood. The chain uses TRBV20-1 and TRBJ1-2; D not certain. CDR3 protein: CSARDIDTSYGYTF. In nucleotides, the CDR3 is TGCAGTGCTAGAGATATCGACACTAGCTATGGCTACACCTTC.